Included here is one TCR beta chain sequence, with context. Its target is not known. RNA was extracted from bulk tissue without any cell sorting. The normal lung tissue was taken more than 3 cm from the tumor edge. The CDR3 spans 14 residues. V lost 7 bases, J lost 9 bases, and 19 bases lay in between. Germline loops: CDR1 SGHTA, CDR2 FQGNSA. TCRbeta libraries were built with three rounds of nested PCR, modified from ARM-PCR. TCRdb itself ran the multiplex PCR reads through MiXCR, one entry per CDR3 protein. The table lists some 100,000 distinct CDR3 sequences, around three fifths of them singletons, with less than 20% in the top ten. This sample stems from a study of tumor and adjacent non-tumor tissue in lung cancer. Whole-study context: Patients were aged about 30 to 80, fewer than twelve men and about five women, stage I to III. On average, productive TCRbeta reads reached about 4.4 million per sample. General observations from the study: Top 100 clones took a larger repertoire share in normal lung. TCR diversity was significantly greater in tumor than normal lung tissue.

The sequencing input was distant non-tumor lung tissue. The chain employs TRBV7-2 and TRBJ2-1, with D unclear. The sequence was collected from a man aged 25 to 40 with non-small cell lung cancer. In DNA form, the CDR3 reads TGTGCCAGCACCACTTATCAGATAGGTGTTGAGCAGTTCTTC. This translates into CASTTYQIGVEQFF.